One sample yielded the 25 T cell receptor beta chains listed below, sequenced in a study of T cell responses to AZD1222 COVID-19 vaccine. The assay was immunoSEQ multiplex PCR, and TCRdb's table has in-frame clones only and misses some. The repertoire consists of about 150,000 clones, with about nine tenths occurring once and the leading ten covering 3% to 3.5%. Sample: peripheral blood, taken 28 days after the second AZD1222 dose. Every receptor here comes from an adult who received the AZD1222 COVID-19 vaccine.

For this clone: One junction end disagrees with the germline gene, perhaps due to a read error. V usage is TRBV29-1 and J usage is TRBJ2-4; unclear D gene. Germline V CDR1 and CDR2: SQVTM, ANQGSEA. There are 10 residues in the CDR3. The CDR3 spells CSVKENIQYF. The CDR3 bases are TGCAGCGTTAAAGAAAACATTCAGTACTTC.

This clone was picked up a small number of times. CDR3 protein: CASSLGPQGMNTEAFF. The CDR3 region has the DNA TGCGCCAGCAGCTTAGGCCCACAGGGGATGAACACTGAAGCTTTCTTT. The chain uses TRBV5-1 and TRBJ1-1; 7 bases align to TRBD1. CDR3 length: 16 residues. CDR1 is SGHRS, CDR2 YFSETQ, per germline. V shed 2 bases and J 0 bases; nucleotides not matched to a gene: 7.

V and J are TRBV3-1 (or the pseudogene TRBV3-2) and TRBJ1-1; 8 bases align to TRBD1. Per the germline V gene, CDR1 is LGHDT and CDR2 is YNNKEL (reference sequence). This CDR3 has 16 residues. With V trimmed by 0 bases and J by 1 base, 4 bases remained unmatched. The CDR3 sequence: CASSQEKGTGNTEAFF. In DNA, the CDR3 is TGTGCCAGCAGCCAAGAAAAGGGGACAGGGAACACTGAAGCTTTCTTT.

This clone was observed a few times. The V call is TRBV5-5, the J call TRBJ1-5, with a possible D match to TRBD1 (5 bases). Germline V gene sequence: CDR1 SGHKS, CDR2 YYEKEE (reference sequence). This CDR3 spans 16 amino acids. V shed 2 bases and J shed 4 bases, with 16 bases lying between them. This CDR3 is CASSLSGTAVNQPQHF. In DNA, the CDR3 is TGTGCCAGCAGCTTAAGTGGGACTGCTGTAAATCAGCCCCAGCATTTT.

V usage is TRBV7-9 and J usage is TRBJ2-1, with 9 bases lining up with TRBD2. The CDR3 has 15 amino acids. Trimming cost V 1 base and J 5 bases; bases outside gene matches: 3. In germline, CDR1 is SEHNR, CDR2 FQNEAQ (reference sequence). The CDR3 DNA is TGTGCCAGCAGCTTAGAGAGCGGGAGGAACAATGAGCAGTTCTTC. Its translation is CASSLESGRNNEQFF.

The chain recombines TRBV3-1 (or the pseudogene TRBV3-2) with TRBJ2-3; no firm D call. CDR3 length equals 12 residues. Germline CDR1 LGHDT, CDR2 YNNKEL (reference sequence). The ends were cut back, 4 bases at V and 4 bases at J, with 6 bases in the middle. The CDR3 bases are TGTGCCAGCAGCCGGGCCGCAGATACGCAGTATTTT. This sequence encodes CASSRAADTQYF.

The chain recombines TRBV19 with TRBJ2-2; D not resolved. From germline, CDR1 is LNHDA and CDR2 SQIVND (reference sequence). This CDR3 spans 14 amino acids. The V and J ends lost 3 bases and 0 bases respectively, with 5 bases between them. The CDR3 here is CASSIDSNTGELFF. The CDR3 DNA reads as TGTGCCAGTAGTATTGACTCGAACACCGGGGAGCTGTTTTTT.

This clone was seen a few times. The V and J genes are TRBV5-1 and TRBJ2-3; TRBD1 matches 7 bases. The V gene's germline CDR1 is SGHRS and CDR2 YFSETQ. The length of the CDR3 is 18 residues. After removal of 1 base from V and 0 bases from J, the junction contained 11 bases not matched to a gene. The CDR3 sequence: CASSLNAQGPGSTDTQYF. CDR3 coding DNA: TGCGCCAGCAGCTTGAATGCACAGGGGCCGGGGAGCACAGATACGCAGTATTTT.

The chain uses TRBV19 and TRBJ2-1, with 9 bases fitting TRBD2. V lost 6 bases to trimming and J lost 1 base; unmatched junction nucleotides: 4. The CDR3 runs 15 residues. Germline values: CDR1 LNHDA, CDR2 SQIVND (reference sequence). The CDR3 DNA is TGTGCCAGTAGGCCGACTAGCGGATCCTACAATGAGCAGTTCTTC. Its protein is CASRPTSGSYNEQFF.

The genes are TRBV4-1 and TRBJ1-3; 7 bases agree with TRBD1. Germline V CDR1 and CDR2: MGHRA, YSYEKL. Trimming at V came to 4 bases and at J to 4 bases, leaving 7 bases not matched to a gene. This CDR3 contains 15 residues. CDR3 region: CASSRGTAPGNTIYF. In nucleotides, the CDR3 is TGCGCCAGCAGCCGAGGGACAGCACCCGGAAACACCATATATTTT.

V is TRBV27 and J is TRBJ1-4, with 7 bases fitting TRBD1. Per the germline V gene, CDR1 is MNHEY and CDR2 is SMNVEV (reference sequence). V shed 4 bases and J 2 bases; nucleotides not matched to a gene: 4. The CDR3 sequence is 15 residues long. CDR3 in amino acids: CASSSQGPTNEKLFF. CDR3 bases: TGTGCCAGCAGTTCACAGGGGCCTACTAATGAAAAACTGTTTTTT.

The chain uses TRBV5-8 and TRBJ2-3; perhaps TRBD1 as D (6 bases). V was clipped by 0 bases and J by 2 bases, with 19 bases between them. Germline CDR1 SGHTS, CDR2 YDEGEE. This CDR3 contains 18 residues. CDR3: CASSLGNRPGHFTDTQYF. As DNA, the CDR3 is TGTGCCAGCAGCTTGGGCAACCGTCCGGGACACTTCACAGATACGCAGTATTTT.

The chain recombines TRBV19 with TRBJ1-5; D ambiguous. The CDR3 extends over 13 amino acids. Germline V CDR1 and CDR2: LNHDA, SQIVND (reference sequence). The V and J ends lost 5 bases and 4 bases respectively, with 9 bases between them. The CDR3 loop is CASSVGKNQPQHF. The CDR3 DNA follows: TGTGCCAGTAGTGTGGGGAAGAATCAGCCCCAGCATTTT.

This chain links TRBV5-1 with TRBJ1-6; 7 positions match TRBD1. The germline gives CDR1 SGHRS, CDR2 YFSETQ. With V trimmed by 1 base and J by 7 bases, 5 bases remained unmatched. CDR3 size: 15 residues. Here the CDR3 reads CASSLRGQSNSPLHF. CDR3 coding DNA: TGCGCCAGCAGCTTGAGGGGACAGTCCAATTCACCCCTCCACTTT.

This clone was detected once. The chain recombines TRBV7-9 with TRBJ1-5; the D is unclear. CDR3 length: 14 residues. V lost 2 bases, J lost 1 base, and 6 bases lay in between. Per the germline V gene, CDR1 is SEHNR and CDR2 is FQNEAQ (reference sequence). The CDR3 loop reads CASSLPGSNQPQHF. In DNA, the CDR3 is TGTGCCAGCAGCTTACCCGGGAGCAATCAGCCCCAGCATTTT.

This clone has a single count. The genes are TRBV9 and TRBJ1-1; 7 bases line up with TRBD1. The germline CDR1 and CDR2 sequences are SGDLS and YYNGEE. The length of the CDR3 is 16 residues. After removal of 2 bases from V and 6 bases from J, the junction contained 13 bases not matched to a gene. The CDR3 here is CASSVYPSGQGAEAFF. Here the CDR3 DNA reads TGTGCCAGCAGCGTCTACCCATCCGGGCAGGGGGCTGAAGCTTTCTTT.

In DNA, the CDR3 is TGTGCCAGTAGTTCGCCCCGGGGACAGGGGGCAGTTCAGCCCCAGCATTTT. Its protein is CASSSPRGQGAVQPQHF. This rearrangement joins TRBV19 to TRBJ1-5, with 12 nucleotides matching TRBD1. V was clipped by 5 bases and J by 6 bases; unmatched bases: 11. CDR3 size: 17 residues. Germline-derived CDR1 and CDR2 are LNHDA and SQIVND (reference sequence).

The chain couples TRBV6-1 to TRBJ1-1; D is perhaps TRBD1 (6 bases). The CDR3 runs 16 residues. The V gene lost 2 bases and the J gene lost 5 bases, with 18 bases spanning the gap. Germline CDR1 reads MNHNS; CDR2 reads SASEGT. This chain's CDR3 is CASSESQGWPGTEAFF. The CDR3 nucleotides are TGTGCCAGCAGTGAAAGTCAGGGGTGGCCAGGGACTGAAGCTTTCTTT.

V and J are TRBV5-5 and TRBJ2-7, with D possibly TRBD1 on 7 matching bases. V dropped 0 bases and J dropped 4 bases, with 17 bases sitting between them. The CDR3 length is 16 residues. CDR1 and CDR2 from the germline V gene are SGHKS and YYEKEE (reference sequence). The CDR3 loop reads CASSLEGQPGGYEQYF. Written as DNA, the CDR3 is TGTGCCAGCAGCTTGGAGGGACAGCCCGGGGGATACGAGCAGTACTTC.

V and J are TRBV7-8 and TRBJ2-7; 9 bases agree with TRBD2. Trimming cost V 1 base and J 7 bases; bases outside gene matches: 8. Looked up from germline, CDR1 is SGHVS and CDR2 is FQNEAQ. The CDR3 extends over 15 amino acids. The CDR3 nucleotides are TGTGCCAGCAGCTTAGAGATTAGCGGGAGTTATGAGCAGTACTTC. This codes for CASSLEISGSYEQYF.

The chain has TRBV19 and TRBJ1-1, with D unclear. V was clipped by 5 bases and J by 7 bases, with 23 bases between them. Germline-derived CDR1 and CDR2 are LNHDA and SQIVND (reference sequence). This CDR3 has 16 amino acids. CDR3 bases: TGTGCCAGTAGTTACCCCCGGGGAGGGCCCGCCCATGAAGCTTTCTTT. Its protein is CASSYPRGGPAHEAFF.

This chain connects TRBV27 to TRBJ1-1; 7 positions match TRBD1. The V gene end was trimmed by 10 bases and the J gene end by 3 bases; junction bases not matched to a gene: 5. The CDR3 runs 12 residues. Per germline, CDR1 MNHEY and CDR2 SMNVEV (reference sequence). DNA for the CDR3: TGTGCCACCAGGGGGGGGTACACTGAAGCTTTCTTT. It specifies CATRGGYTEAFF.

J is TRBJ1-4 and V is TRBV2; weak D call: TRBD1 (6 bases). This CDR3 region has 15 residues. The V and J ends lost 6 bases and 3 bases respectively, with 14 bases between them. Germline CDR1 reads SNHLY; CDR2 reads FYNNEI. CDR3 coding DNA: TGTGCCAGCAGCGCACAGGGTACGTCTAATGAAAAACTGTTTTTT. It translates to CASSAQGTSNEKLFF.

The CDR3 protein is CASRAAGDPNEKLFF. The CDR3 DNA reads as TGTGCCAGCAGGGCAGCGGGGGACCCTAATGAAAAACTGTTTTTT. The chain is built from TRBV6-5 and TRBJ1-4; a possible D gene is TRBD1 (5 bases). CDR1 and CDR2 from the germline V gene are MNHEY and SVGAGI. With 6 bases removed from V and 3 bases from J, the gap between germline ends came to 14 bases. This CDR3 comprises 15 residues.

The count of this clone is one. The rearrangement uses TRBV24-1 and TRBJ2-1; a possible D gene is TRBD1 (5 bases). Germline-derived CDR1 and CDR2 are KGHDR and SFDVKD. This CDR3 is 14 amino acids long. Trimming cost V 0 bases and J 9 bases, with 11 bases left between them. CDR3 region: CATSDLGALGEQFF. The CDR3 region has the DNA TGTGCCACCAGTGATTTGGGGGCCCTGGGTGAGCAGTTCTTC.